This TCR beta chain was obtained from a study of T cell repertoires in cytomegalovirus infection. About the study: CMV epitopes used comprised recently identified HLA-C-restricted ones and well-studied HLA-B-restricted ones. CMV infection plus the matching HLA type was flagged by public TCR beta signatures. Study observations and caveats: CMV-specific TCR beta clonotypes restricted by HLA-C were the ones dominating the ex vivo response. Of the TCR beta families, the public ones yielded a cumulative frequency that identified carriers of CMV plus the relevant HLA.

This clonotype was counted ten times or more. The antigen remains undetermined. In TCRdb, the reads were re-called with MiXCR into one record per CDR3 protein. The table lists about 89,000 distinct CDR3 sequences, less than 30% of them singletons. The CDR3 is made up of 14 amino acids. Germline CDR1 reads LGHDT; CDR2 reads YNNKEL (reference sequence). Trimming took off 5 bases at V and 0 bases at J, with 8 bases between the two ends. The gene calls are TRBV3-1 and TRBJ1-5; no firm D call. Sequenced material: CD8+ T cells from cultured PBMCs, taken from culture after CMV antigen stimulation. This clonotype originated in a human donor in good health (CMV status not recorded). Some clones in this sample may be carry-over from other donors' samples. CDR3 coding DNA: TGTGCCAGCAGCTTCCGGGGTAGCAATCAGCCCCAGCATTTT. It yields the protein CASSFRGSNQPQHF.